This passage covers 4 T cell receptor beta chains from one sample sequenced in a study of neurological immune-mediated disorders. TCRdb re-called the 5' RACE reads through MiXCR, storing one row per CDR3 protein. The table shows under 45,000 distinct CDR3 sequences, with approximately 2.4% occurring only once. The sequencing input was PBMCs. The receptors originated from a man in his fifties with multiple sclerosis.

This clonotype has at least ten counts. The chain recombines TRBV4-3 with TRBJ2-1, with 8 bases fitting TRBD1. The CDR3 spans 17 residues. Looked up from germline, CDR1 is LGHNA and CDR2 is YSLEER. V trimming: 4 bases; J trimming: 0 bases; junction bases outside the gene matches: 8. CDR3 DNA: TGCGCCAGCAGCCGATTGACAGGGGCAAGCTCCTACAATGAGCAGTTCTTC. As protein: CASSRLTGASSYNEQFF.

This clonotype was detected ten times or more. The chain is built from TRBV4-2 and TRBJ1-1; D is undetermined. This CDR3 spans 12 amino acids. Trimming shortened V by 1 base and J by 4 bases, and 4 bases separated the two germline ends. CDR1 and CDR2 from the germline V gene are LGHNA and YNFKEQ. In DNA form, the CDR3 reads TGTGCCAGCAGCCAAGGACGCACTGAAGCTTTCTTT. This encodes CASSQGRTEAFF.

This clonotype has a count of ten or more. This chain joins TRBV7-2 and TRBJ1-2, with a weak D call TRBD1 (5 bases). The CDR3 has 15 amino acids. Trimming cost V 4 bases and J 0 bases, with 12 bases left between them. CDR1 and CDR2 (germline): SGHTA, FQGNSA. The CDR3 nucleotides read TGTGCCAGCAGCTCACACGGGGGGACTAACTATGGCTACACCTTC. As protein: CASSSHGGTNYGYTF.

This clonotype was counted many times. The chain uses TRBV20-1 and TRBJ1-1; no definite D call. The V gene's germline CDR1 is DFQATT and CDR2 SNEGSKA (reference sequence). CDR3 length equals 12 residues. Trimming took off 7 bases at V and 1 base at J, with 10 bases between the two ends. CDR3: CSESRQNTEAFF. CDR3 coding DNA: TGCAGTGAGTCGCGGCAGAACACTGAAGCTTTCTTT.